Listed here are 27 T cell receptor beta chains from one sample, sequenced in a study of blood T cell repertoires in COVID-19. Profiled with immunoSEQ multiplex PCR; TCRdb holds only in-frame clones, not every one. The table records over 120,000 clones, around 80% of them present only once. Sequencing input: peripheral blood. The receptor source for this set is a man aged 55 to 70 with active or convalescent COVID-19.

This clone was observed a few times. J is TRBJ1-6 and V is TRBV9; D remains ambiguous. Germline V CDR1 and CDR2: SGDLS, YYNGEE. This CDR3 is 17 amino acids long. Trimming removed 2 bases from V and 10 bases from J, with 22 bases in between. The CDR3: CASSVNRGDFEDSPLHF. The CDR3 nucleotides read TGTGCCAGCAGCGTTAATCGGGGAGATTTTGAGGACTCACCCCTCCACTTT.

V and J are TRBV12-3 or TRBV12-4 and TRBJ1-2, with TRBD1 identical over 7 bases. CDR3 length: 12 amino acids. V was clipped by 5 bases and J by 8 bases; unmatched bases: 5. CDR3 protein: CASSPGQRGYTF. CDR3 nucleotide sequence: TGTGCCAGCAGTCCGGGACAGCGAGGCTACACCTTC.

Written as DNA, the CDR3 is TGTGCCAGCAGTTACTCGGAGGGGGGGCGGGAGCAGTACGTC. Its translation is CASSYSEGGREQYV. The chain joins TRBV6-6 to TRBJ2-7; possible D gene TRBD2, 7 bases. CDR3 length equals 14 residues. CDR1 and CDR2 from the germline V gene are MNHNY and SVGAGI (reference sequence). V was clipped by 0 bases and J by 7 bases, with 13 bases between them.

CDR3 coding DNA: TGCGCCAGCAGTGAGTCTGGCACCCGGGGAGCTTTCTTT. Translated, it gives CASSESGTRGAFF. The V and J genes are TRBV10-2 and TRBJ1-1; D not certain. Trimming took 0 bases from V and 10 from J, leaving 12 bases between them. The CDR3 spans 13 residues. Germline V gene lookup returns CDR1 WSHSY and CDR2 SAAADI.

This chain links TRBV7-8 with TRBJ1-1; TRBD1 aligns across 11 bases. V dropped 2 bases and J dropped 0; count of bases not matched to a gene: 5. The V gene's germline CDR1 is SGHVS and CDR2 FQNEAQ. CDR3 length: 17 residues. CDR3: CASSLRGTGGLNTEAFF. The CDR3 DNA is TGTGCCAGCAGCTTACGCGGGACAGGGGGACTGAACACTGAAGCTTTCTTT.

This sequence joins TRBV18 and TRBJ1-4; tentatively, D is TRBD1 (6 bases). The V end was cut by 2 bases, the J end by 5 bases, with 15 bases between. The CDR3 consists of 16 residues. Germline values: CDR1 KGHSH, CDR2 LQKENI. DNA for the CDR3: TGTGCCAGCTCACCAGCGGCGGACAGCATAAATGAAAAACTGTTTTTT. Translated, it gives CASSPAADSINEKLFF.

This clone was detected only a few times. The gene calls are TRBV19 and TRBJ1-2; 9 bases agree with TRBD1. Germline V gene sequence: CDR1 LNHDA, CDR2 SQIVND (reference sequence). V was pared by 5 bases and J by 5 bases, with 9 bases of the junction left unmatched. The length of the CDR3 is 15 residues. The CDR3 DNA follows: TGTGCCAGTAGTTTTACCGGGACAGGGAAGTATGGCTACACCTTC. Translated: CASSFTGTGKYGYTF.

The V gene is TRBV5-1, the J gene TRBJ2-1; 16 bases line up with TRBD2. The trim removed 4 bases at V and 5 bases at J, leaving 12 bases unmatched. CDR3 length equals 19 residues. The germline V gene has CDR1 SGHRS and CDR2 YFSETQ. CDR3 nucleotides: TGCGCCAGCAGCCCTGGGACTAGCGGGGGGGCCGGGGGACACAATGAGCAGTTCTTC. Amino acid sequence: CASSPGTSGGAGGHNEQFF.

The V and J genes are TRBV15 and TRBJ2-4; 12 nucleotides line up with TRBD1. CDR3 length equals 15 residues. V lost 5 bases and J lost 5; bases outside the gene matches: 4. The germline V gene encodes CDR1 LNHNV and CDR2 YYDKDF (reference sequence). In DNA, the CDR3 is TGTGCCACCAGCCCCGGGACAGGGGGCCAAAACATTCAGTACTTC. Protein sequence: CATSPGTGGQNIQYF.

J is TRBJ2-7 and V is TRBV2; 11 bases agree with TRBD1. Germline CDR1 reads SNHLY; CDR2 reads FYNNEI. The CDR3 is 14 residues long. Trimming removed 7 bases from V and 6 bases from J; junction bases left unmatched: 8. The DNA of the CDR3 is TGTGCCAGCAAGGGGACAGGGGGTCTCGGCGAGCAGTACTTC. The encoded protein is CASKGTGGLGEQYF.

This chain links TRBV27 with TRBJ1-2; 7 bases agree with TRBD1. Germline values: CDR1 MNHEY, CDR2 SMNVEV (reference sequence). After removal of 0 bases from V and 10 bases from J, the junction contained 5 bases not matched to a gene. The CDR3 has 13 residues. The CDR3, as DNA: TGTGCCAGCAGTTTATCACAGGGGAAGGACTACACCTTC. Residues: CASSLSQGKDYTF.

The chain combines TRBV7-9 with TRBJ2-7; TRBD1 might be the D (5 bases). Per the germline V gene, CDR1 is SEHNR and CDR2 is FQNEAQ (reference sequence). The V end lost 1 base, the J end lost 4 bases, and 14 bases lay between the germline ends. This CDR3 comprises 15 residues. CDR3 nucleotides: TGTGCCAGCAGCTTAGGCTTGGACATCCCATACGAGCAGTACTTC. It specifies CASSLGLDIPYEQYF.

This chain links TRBV9 with TRBJ2-5, with TRBD1 matching 7 bases. V shed 4 bases and J 4 bases; nucleotides not matched to a gene: 4. The CDR3 covers 13 residues. Germline V lookup: CDR1 SGDLS, CDR2 YYNGEE. In DNA, the CDR3 is TGTGCCAGCAGCCGGGACAGAGTAGAGACCCAGTACTTC. Its protein product is CASSRDRVETQYF.

The chain has TRBV11-3 and TRBJ1-4; tentative D call: TRBD1 (5 bases). Germline V gene lookup returns CDR1 SGHNT and CDR2 YENEEA. V was clipped by 0 bases and J by 7 bases, with 9 bases between them. The CDR3 length is 14 residues. The chain's CDR3 is CASSLEFDSEKLFF. The CDR3 DNA reads as TGTGCCAGCAGCTTAGAATTCGACAGTGAAAAACTGTTTTTT. The entire variable domain, with the rest obtained from reference TRBV11-3 and TRBJ1-4, is as follows: EAGVVQSPRYKIIEKKQPVAFWCNPISGHNTLYWYLQNLGQGPELLIRYENEEAVDDSQLPKDRFSAERLKGVDSTLKIQPAELGDSAVYLCASSLEFDSEKLFFGSGTQLSVL.

This sequence joins TRBV12-5 and TRBJ2-5, with 9 bases fitting TRBD1. The ends lost 6 bases at V and 4 bases at J; junction bases unmatched: 3. Germline CDR1 LGHNT, CDR2 FRNRAP. The CDR3 is made up of 13 amino acids. CDR3 region: CASGSGQGETQYF. The CDR3 DNA follows: TGTGCTAGTGGGTCGGGACAGGGAGAGACCCAGTACTTC.

CDR3 amino acids: CASSQDQQGAMQAFF. In DNA, the CDR3 is TGCGCCAGCAGCCAAGATCAACAGGGGGCGATGCAAGCTTTCTTT. The chain combines TRBV4-3 with TRBJ1-1, with 9 bases identical to TRBD1. Germline loops: CDR1 LGHNA, CDR2 YSLEER. V trimming: 0 bases; J trimming: 9 bases; junction bases outside the gene matches: 8. This CDR3 is 15 amino acids long.

CDR3 sequence reads: CSADPGTGDIQYF. Here the CDR3 DNA reads TGCAGCGCAGATCCCGGGACAGGGGACATTCAGTACTTC. This chain joins TRBV29-1 and TRBJ2-4; 10 bases match TRBD1. The length of the CDR3 is 13 residues. Germline CDR1 and CDR2: SQVTM and ANQGSEA. V lost 7 bases and J lost 8; bases outside the gene matches: 8. The whole variable domain, remainder taken from reference TRBV29-1 and TRBJ2-4, is SAVISQKPSRDICQRGTSLTIQCQVDSQVTMMFWYRQQPGQSLTLIATANQGSEATYESGFVIDKFPISRPNLTFSTLTVSNMSPEDSSIYLCSADPGTGDIQYFGAGTRLSVL.

This rearrangement joins TRBV4-3 to TRBJ2-7; 9 bases map to TRBD1. The CDR3 spans 15 residues. In germline, CDR1 is LGHNA, CDR2 YSLEER. After removal of 0 bases from V and 5 bases from J, the junction contained 5 bases not matched to a gene. The CDR3 bases are TGCGCCAGCAGCCAAGATCGGGGACAGGGCCACGAGCAGTACGTC. Amino acid sequence: CASSQDRGQGHEQYV.

V and J are TRBV4-1 and TRBJ2-7, with 7 nucleotides matching TRBD1. Looked up from germline, CDR1 is MGHRA and CDR2 is YSYEKL. The CDR3 sequence is 15 residues long. With V trimmed by 4 bases and J by 0 bases, 6 bases remained unmatched. CDR3 DNA: TGCGCCAGCAGCCTACACCGACAGGGCTCCTACGAGCAGTACTTC. Its protein is CASSLHRQGSYEQYF.

For the CDR3, the DNA is TGTGCCAGCAGGACGGGGGGATTAGATACGCAGTATTTT. Protein sequence: CASRTGGLDTQYF. This rearrangement joins TRBV5-6 to TRBJ2-3; 7 bases align to TRBD2. Losses at the gene ends were 5 bases for V and 5 bases for J; bases not matched to a gene: 5. The CDR3 has 13 residues. The V gene's germline CDR1 is SGHDT and CDR2 YYEEEE.

CDR3 coding DNA: TGTGCCAGCTCACCACGGGCAGGGGGGTTCCAAGAGACCCAGTACTTC. Translation gives CASSPRAGGFQETQYF. This rearrangement joins TRBV18 to TRBJ2-5; a weak D match, TRBD1 (7 bases). The length of the CDR3 is 16 residues. Germline V lookup: CDR1 KGHSH, CDR2 LQKENI. V was pared by 1 base and J by 1 base, with 13 bases between. The entire variable domain, with the rest obtained from reference TRBV18 and TRBJ2-5, is as follows: NAGVMQNPRHLVRRRGQEARLRCSPMKGHSHVYWYRQLPEEGLKFMVYLQKENIIDESGMPKERFSAEFPKEGPSILRIQQVVRGDSAAYFCASSPRAGGFQETQYFGPGTRLLVL.

This sequence joins TRBV5-6 and TRBJ1-2, with 7 bases that match TRBD1. This CDR3 contains 16 residues. Germline trimming cut 4 bases from V and 3 bases from J; bases unmatched to any gene: 12. Germline lookup yields CDR1 SGHDT and CDR2 YYEEEE. The CDR3 coding sequence is TGTGCCAGCAGCCCCCGACGAGGGGGCGCAGACTATGGCTACACCTTC. Translated: CASSPRRGGADYGYTF.

For the CDR3, the DNA is TGTGCCAGCTCACCTCAGACAGGGGGCTTCCTGGGTAATGAGCAGTTCTTC. Translated: CASSPQTGGFLGNEQFF. The chain uses TRBV18 and TRBJ2-1, with 10 positions matching TRBD1. Trimming took 3 bases from V and 7 from J; bases not matched to a gene: 12. Germline V gene data show CDR1 as KGHSH and CDR2 as LQKENI. The CDR3 runs 17 residues.

This chain links TRBV11-2 with TRBJ2-7; D possibly corresponds to TRBD1 (6 bases). CDR1 SGHAT and CDR2 FQNNGV come from the germline V gene. V was pared by 0 bases and J by 2 bases, with 8 bases between. The CDR3 is 14 residues long. CDR3 region: CASSLESGAYEQYV. In DNA, the CDR3 is TGTGCCAGCAGCTTAGAATCAGGGGCCTACGAGCAGTACGTC.

J is TRBJ2-1 and V is TRBV11-3; tentatively, D is TRBD2 (7 bases). Per germline, CDR1 SGHNT and CDR2 YENEEA. The CDR3 totals 16 residues. The V and J ends lost 5 bases and 9 bases respectively, with 23 bases between them. DNA for the CDR3: TGTGCCAGCAGCAGCCGGGACTCCGGGGGAGGGGGTGAGCAGTTCTTC. Its translation is CASSSRDSGGGGEQFF.

This sequence joins TRBV7-2 and TRBJ2-5, with 7 bases identical to TRBD1. Trimming cost V 0 bases and J 3 bases; bases outside gene matches: 1. Looked up from germline, CDR1 is SGHTA and CDR2 is FQGNSA. The CDR3 is made up of 14 amino acids. CDR3 in amino acids: CASSLAGQKETQYF. Here the CDR3 DNA reads TGTGCCAGCAGCTTAGCGGGACAGAAAGAGACCCAGTACTTC.

CDR3 nucleotide sequence: TGTGCCAGCAGCTCAAGGGTAGGGAGGATGAACACTGAAGCTTTCTTT. Amino acids: CASSSRVGRMNTEAFF. J is TRBJ1-1 and V is TRBV6-2 or TRBV6-3; unclear D gene. The CDR3 runs 16 residues. V was cut by 6 bases and J by 0 bases, with 17 bases left in between. Germline V gene sequence: CDR1 MNHEY, CDR2 SVGEGT.